This is a list of T cell receptor beta chains from one sample in a study of blood T cell repertoires in COVID-19. The data were produced by immunoSEQ multiplex PCR, yet TCRdb's version contains in-frame clones alone and is incomplete. This table holds 250,000 to 300,000 clones, roughly nine tenths found once. Sequencing was performed on peripheral blood. Source of these receptors: a man in his fifties with acute or convalescent COVID-19. Each CDR3 is given with its conserved first and last residue. Fields, in order: CDR3 protein, CDR3 DNA, D gene, V gene, clone size, J gene. A D gene is named only where the DNA matches it firmly. Where a row states a size, it is once, few, many or the class of an expanded clone; other rows omit it.

CDR3aa: CSVGPLMTGGFYNYGYTF; CDR3nt: TGCAGCGTGGGACCCTTAATGACAGGGGGCTTTTATAACTATGGCTACACCTTC; d_gene: TRBD1; v_gene: TRBV29-1; abundance: once; j_gene: TRBJ1-2
CDR3aa: CASSPRDIRTYGYTF; CDR3nt: TGTGCCAGTAGTCCCAGGGACATCCGCACCTATGGCTACACCTTC; d_gene: .; v_gene: TRBV19; abundance: .; j_gene: TRBJ1-2
CDR3aa: CASSGGGATEAFF; CDR3nt: TGTGCCAGCAGCGGAGGGGGGGCCACTGAAGCTTTCTTT; d_gene: .; v_gene: TRBV3-1/TRBV3-2; abundance: .; j_gene: TRBJ1-1
CDR3aa: CASGARRQETQYF; CDR3nt: TGTGCCAGTGGGGCCAGAAGGCAAGAGACCCAGTACTTC; d_gene: .; v_gene: TRBV19; abundance: .; j_gene: TRBJ2-5
CDR3aa: CASSLRTGSSGNTIYF; CDR3nt: TGCGCCAGCAGCTTACGGACGGGAAGCTCTGGAAACACCATATATTTT; d_gene: .; v_gene: TRBV5-1; abundance: .; j_gene: TRBJ1-3
CDR3aa: CASRVTGLDNQPQHF; CDR3nt: TGTGCCAGCAGAGTAACAGGGCTCGACAATCAGCCCCAGCATTTT; d_gene: .; v_gene: TRBV2; abundance: .; j_gene: TRBJ1-5
CDR3aa: CASSLTDTQYF; CDR3nt: TGTGCCAGCTCCCTCACAGATACGCAGTATTTT; d_gene: .; v_gene: TRBV18; abundance: .; j_gene: TRBJ2-3
CDR3aa: CASSPRHGVVGETQYF; CDR3nt: TGTGCCAGCAGCCCCCGGCACGGAGTGGTAGGAGAGACCCAGTACTTC; d_gene: .; v_gene: TRBV7-8; abundance: .; j_gene: TRBJ2-5
CDR3aa: CASSQDSGAPYEQYF; CDR3nt: TGTGCCAGCAGCCAAGATTCAGGGGCCCCCTACGAGCAGTACTTC; d_gene: .; v_gene: TRBV3-1/TRBV3-2; abundance: .; j_gene: TRBJ2-7
CDR3aa: CASRKGTQGRGEQFF; CDR3nt: TGTGCCAGCAGGAAAGGGACTCAAGGGCGGGGTGAGCAGTTCTTC; d_gene: .; v_gene: TRBV6-5; abundance: .; j_gene: TRBJ2-1
CDR3aa: CASSLVTGSGNTIYF; CDR3nt: TGCGCCAGCAGCTTGGTAACAGGCTCTGGAAACACCATATATTTT; d_gene: .; v_gene: TRBV5-1; abundance: .; j_gene: TRBJ1-3
CDR3aa: CASSPTQDTSGNTIYF; CDR3nt: TGTGCCAGCTCACCGACACAGGACACCTCTGGAAACACCATATATTTT; d_gene: .; v_gene: TRBV18; abundance: once; j_gene: TRBJ1-3
CDR3aa: CAGPRVTEAFF; CDR3nt: TGTGCCGGCCCCAGGGTTACTGAAGCTTTCTTT; d_gene: .; v_gene: TRBV19; abundance: .; j_gene: TRBJ1-1
CDR3aa: CASSYSLLQGEAFF; CDR3nt: TGTGCCAGCAGTTACTCACTATTACAGGGTGAAGCTTTCTTT; d_gene: .; v_gene: TRBV6-5; abundance: few; j_gene: TRBJ1-1
CDR3aa: CASSSGTPNTGELFF; CDR3nt: TGCGCCAGCAGCTCCGGGACTCCTAACACCGGGGAGCTGTTTTTT; d_gene: .; v_gene: TRBV5-1; abundance: .; j_gene: TRBJ2-2
CDR3aa: CASSSGQGNQPQHF; CDR3nt: TGTGCCAGCAGTTCGGGACAGGGAAATCAGCCCCAGCATTTT; d_gene: TRBD1; v_gene: TRBV27; abundance: .; j_gene: TRBJ1-5
CDR3aa: CAWSVGEWYQPQHF; CDR3nt: TGTGCCTGGAGTGTCGGGGAATGGTATCAGCCCCAGCATTTT; d_gene: .; v_gene: TRBV30; abundance: .; j_gene: TRBJ1-5
CDR3aa: CASSTGREETQYF; CDR3nt: TGCGCCAGCAGTACAGGGAGGGAAGAGACCCAGTACTTC; d_gene: .; v_gene: TRBV10-1; abundance: .; j_gene: TRBJ2-5
CDR3aa: CATSRGQTGGYGYTF; CDR3nt: TGTGCCACCAGCAGAGGGCAGACAGGGGGCTATGGCTACACCTTC; d_gene: TRBD1; v_gene: TRBV15; abundance: .; j_gene: TRBJ1-2
CDR3aa: CASSPAATHNEQFF; CDR3nt: TGTGCCAGCTCACCGGCGGCGACCCACAATGAGCAGTTCTTC; d_gene: .; v_gene: TRBV18; abundance: .; j_gene: TRBJ2-1
CDR3aa: CASGRDRGNQPQHF; CDR3nt: TGCGCCAGTGGCCGGGACAGGGGCAATCAGCCCCAGCATTTT; d_gene: TRBD1; v_gene: TRBV4-1; abundance: .; j_gene: TRBJ1-5
CDR3aa: CATGGGAVNSPLHF; CDR3nt: TGTGCCACTGGGGGAGGGGCGGTTAATTCACCCCTCCACTTT; d_gene: .; v_gene: TRBV2; abundance: .; j_gene: TRBJ1-6
CDR3aa: CASSLANRDGYTF; CDR3nt: TGTGCCAGCAGCTTAGCGAACAGGGATGGCTACACCTTC; d_gene: .; v_gene: TRBV7-9; abundance: .; j_gene: TRBJ1-2
CDR3aa: CASSLGTGVRNTIYF; CDR3nt: TGTGCCAGCAGCTTGGGGACAGGGGTTCGGAACACCATATATTTT; d_gene: TRBD1; v_gene: TRBV5-4; abundance: .; j_gene: TRBJ1-3
CDR3aa: CASSFSLEIDRGRQPQHF; CDR3nt: TGTGCCAGCAGCTTTTCACTCGAGATAGACAGGGGGCGTCAGCCCCAGCATTTT; d_gene: TRBD1; v_gene: TRBV13; abundance: .; j_gene: TRBJ1-5
CDR3aa: CASSWGQIAKNIQYF; CDR3nt: TGTGCCAGCAGCTGGGGACAGATAGCCAAAAACATTCAGTACTTC; d_gene: TRBD1; v_gene: TRBV3-1/TRBV3-2; abundance: .; j_gene: TRBJ2-4
CDR3aa: CASRPQRGRGYGYTF; CDR3nt: TGTGCCAGCAGACCACAAAGGGGGCGCGGATATGGCTACACCTTC; d_gene: TRBD1; v_gene: TRBV6-5; abundance: .; j_gene: TRBJ1-2
CDR3aa: CASSLGASARTQYF; CDR3nt: TGTGCCAGCAGCTTAGGGGCCTCGGCCCGGACGCAGTATTTT; d_gene: .; v_gene: TRBV11-3; abundance: .; j_gene: TRBJ2-3
CDR3aa: CASSITGDSTDTQYF; CDR3nt: TGTGCCAGTAGTATAACTGGGGACTCCACAGATACGCAGTATTTT; d_gene: .; v_gene: TRBV19; abundance: .; j_gene: TRBJ2-3
CDR3aa: CASSLPAGGGNEQFF; CDR3nt: TGTGCCAGCAGCTTACCCGCGGGGGGCGGCAATGAGCAGTTCTTC; d_gene: TRBD2; v_gene: TRBV7-9; abundance: .; j_gene: TRBJ2-1
CDR3aa: CASRAGQGLTDTQYF; CDR3nt: TGTGCCAGCAGAGCCGGACAGGGGTTAACAGATACGCAGTATTTT; d_gene: TRBD1; v_gene: TRBV7-3; abundance: .; j_gene: TRBJ2-3
CDR3aa: CASSLGPGGTNEKLFF; CDR3nt: TGTGCCAGCTCACTGGGGCCAGGGGGCACTAATGAAAAACTGTTTTTT; d_gene: TRBD1; v_gene: TRBV18; abundance: .; j_gene: TRBJ1-4
CDR3aa: CASGRQGTNEKLFF; CDR3nt: TGTGCCAGCGGCCGACAGGGGACTAATGAAAAACTGTTTTTT; d_gene: TRBD1; v_gene: TRBV2; abundance: once; j_gene: TRBJ1-4
CDR3aa: CASSPQKGAEQYF; CDR3nt: TGTGCCAGCTCACCACAGAAGGGGGCCGAGCAGTACTTC; d_gene: TRBD1; v_gene: TRBV18; abundance: few; j_gene: TRBJ2-7
CDR3aa: CASSLGGGPQETQYF; CDR3nt: TGTGCCAGCAGCTTAGGCGGGGGGCCTCAAGAGACCCAGTACTTC; d_gene: TRBD2; v_gene: TRBV7-9; abundance: .; j_gene: TRBJ2-5
CDR3aa: CAIGHGSEQPQHF; CDR3nt: TGTGCCATCGGACACGGATCCGAACAGCCCCAGCATTTT; d_gene: .; v_gene: TRBV10-3; abundance: .; j_gene: TRBJ1-5
CDR3aa: CASRISGDSNQPQHF; CDR3nt: TGTGCCAGCAGGATCTCAGGGGATAGCAATCAGCCCCAGCATTTT; d_gene: .; v_gene: TRBV6-5; abundance: .; j_gene: TRBJ1-5
CDR3aa: CASSGADRETQYF; CDR3nt: TGTGCCAGTAGTGGCGCGGACAGAGAGACCCAGTACTTC; d_gene: .; v_gene: TRBV19; abundance: .; j_gene: TRBJ2-5
CDR3aa: CASSFGTVLPGHHPDTQYF; CDR3nt: TGTGCCAGCAGCTTTGGCACCGTACTCCCGGGACACCACCCAGATACGCAGTATTTT; d_gene: .; v_gene: TRBV7-3; abundance: .; j_gene: TRBJ2-3
CDR3aa: CASSQGTGGLETQYF; CDR3nt: TGTGCCAGCAGCCAGGGGACAGGGGGCCTTGAGACCCAGTACTTC; d_gene: TRBD1; v_gene: TRBV14; abundance: .; j_gene: TRBJ2-5